This T cell receptor beta chain emerged from a study of blood T cells in healthy people across ages. Findings of the study overall: The lack of PBMC sorting stopped any conclusive naive versus antigen-experienced comparison.

V gave up 3 bases and J gave up 7 bases, with 10 bases separating them. The CDR3 has 12 residues. Then a second PCR, running about 6 to 11 cycles, was carried out with a sample-barcoded 5' primer and a J-beta primer mix. Each CDR3 protein is one row after TCRdb ran MiXCR on the 5' RACE reads. The table records 700,000 to 850,000 distinct CDR3 sequences, about 55% of them present only once. Isolation recovered at least 6.5 million PBMCs from every sample. Of note for this clonotype: Its antigen remains unidentified.

The sample was blood. The chain carries TRBV12-3 or TRBV12-4 and TRBJ2-7; D is unresolved. The source is an elderly man in good health. CDR3 protein: CASSLAQREQYF. DNA of the CDR3: TGTGCCAGCAGTTTGGCCCAACGGGAGCAGTACTTC.